This T cell receptor (beta chain) was recovered during a study of CD8+ T cells in alopecia areata. cDNA serving as the sequencing template came from extracted, reverse transcribed RNA. Data came from immunoSEQ multiplex PCR; TCRdb stores just in-frame clones and leaves some out. This sample has 95,000 to 110,000 clones, with roughly 84% found just once. Regarding treatment: oral pan-JAK inhibitor, 5-10 mg twice daily. CDR1 and CDR2 from the germline V gene are SQVTM and ANQGSEA. The CDR3 runs 12 residues. V shed 7 bases, J shed 2 bases, and the junction held 3 bases outside the gene matches. The chain employs TRBV29-1 and TRBJ2-7; TRBD1 aligns across 9 bases. Sequencing was performed on CD8+ T cells sorted from blood, taken at week 24, from a patient treated with tofacitinib. The TCR originated in a human donor with alopecia areata. Here the CDR3 reads CSARTGAYEQYF. The CDR3 DNA is TGCAGCGCCCGGACAGGGGCCTACGAGCAGTACTTC.